This T cell receptor beta chain was captured by sequencing in a study of CD8+CD57+ T cells in acquired aplastic anemia. In regard to this clonotype: What it binds is unknown.

Flow cytometry had shown expanded CD8+CD57+ cells in the patients chosen for sequencing. CD8+CD57+ cells were bead-enriched, giving a mean 1.6 ug DNA. The template used for profiling TCR beta VDJ and CDR3 was genomic DNA. One entry per CDR3 protein, called by TCRdb with MiXCR from the reads. The sample comprises 15,000 to 20,000 distinct CDR3 sequences, over 35% of which are singletons, and 80% to 90% rests with the top ten. Germline V gene lookup returns CDR1 MNHNS and CDR2 SASEGT. The CDR3 has 11 residues. The V end lost 6 bases, the J end lost 12 bases, and 12 bases lay between the germline ends. Findings and caveats of the study: Levels of CD8+ Simpson's diversity were not significantly distinct in patients versus controls. Patients and controls were found to share over 25 CD8+ CDR3 sequences. Compared with total CD4+ and CD8+ cell pools, patient CD8+CD57+ cells were less diverse.

The rearrangement joins TRBV6-1 to TRBJ2-1, with D possibly called TRBD1 or TRBD2 (5 bases each). The sequencing input was CD8+CD57+ T cells sorted from PBMCs. This sample's subset: bead-enriched CD8+CD57+ effector memory T cells from SAA patients. This clonotype was sampled from a human donor with aplastic anemia. In nucleotides, the CDR3 is TGTGCCAGCAGCCAGGGACGACGGCAGTTCTTC. It is translated as CASSQGRRQFF.